The next 8 T cell receptor beta chains were all read from a single sample in a study of blood T cell repertoires in COVID-19. The data were produced by immunoSEQ multiplex PCR, yet TCRdb's version contains in-frame clones alone and is incomplete. In the table there are fewer than 250,000 clones, around 80% of which are singletons. The specimen was peripheral blood. The receptors were sampled from a woman aged 45-65 years with acute or convalescent COVID-19.

The V call is TRBV6-5, the J call TRBJ2-1; TRBD2 aligns across 11 bases. Trimming at V came to 0 bases and at J to 7 bases, leaving 5 bases not matched to a gene. The CDR3 spans 16 residues. Per germline, CDR1 MNHEY and CDR2 SVGAGI. The CDR3 DNA is TGTGCCAGCAGTTACTCAATAGCGGGAGGGCTTAATGAGCAGTTCTTC. Translated: CASSYSIAGGLNEQFF.

The chain combines TRBV19 with TRBJ1-1, with TRBD1 identical over 11 bases. CDR3 length: 14 amino acids. Looked up from germline, CDR1 is LNHDA and CDR2 is SQIVND (reference sequence). With 4 bases clipped from V and 2 bases from J, the junction kept 0 bases outside the gene matches. The CDR3 protein is CASSRTGGNTEAFF. CDR3 DNA sequence: TGTGCCAGTAGTAGGACAGGGGGCAACACTGAAGCTTTCTTT.

In this sample, this clone turned up once. The chain links TRBV19 to TRBJ1-2; D is unclear. Germline V gene lookup returns CDR1 LNHDA and CDR2 SQIVND (reference sequence). V lost 3 bases to trimming and J lost 3 bases, with 8 bases between them. CDR3 length equals 13 residues. The CDR3 DNA follows: TGTGCCAGTAGTATGAACACCTACTATGGCTACACCTTC. This encodes CASSMNTYYGYTF.

The rearrangement uses TRBV24-1 and TRBJ2-1; no clear D gene. The CDR3 length is 11 residues. The germline gives CDR1 KGHDR, CDR2 SFDVKD. Trimming took off 10 bases at V and 4 bases at J, with 7 bases between the two ends. CDR3 in amino acids: CATQLYNEQFF. The CDR3 DNA follows: TGTGCCACACAGCTTTACAATGAGCAGTTCTTC.

The gene calls are TRBV5-1 and TRBJ2-3; 11 bases fit TRBD1. V lost 0 bases to trimming and J lost 3 bases; unmatched junction nucleotides: 3. The CDR3 length is 16 residues. CDR1 is SGHRS and CDR2 is YFSETQ in the germline V gene. This CDR3 is CASSLVGQGATDTQYF. The CDR3 bases are TGCGCCAGCAGCTTGGTAGGACAGGGGGCAACAGATACGCAGTATTTT. Complete variable domain (other parts from reference TRBV5-1 and TRBJ2-3): KAGVTQTPRYLIKTRGQQVTLSCSPISGHRSVSWYQQTPGQGLQFLFEYFSETQRNKGNFPGRFSGRQFSNSRSEMNVSTLELGDSALYLCASSLVGQGATDTQYFGPGTRLTVL.

The CDR3 DNA follows: TGTGCCAGCATCCTGACTAGCCCCTCCTTGGAGCAGTACTTC. It translates to CASILTSPSLEQYF. V is TRBV6-5 and J is TRBJ2-7; 7 nucleotides align to TRBD2. V shed 7 bases and J 7 bases; nucleotides not matched to a gene: 13. The CDR3 totals 14 residues. The germline CDR1 and CDR2 sequences are MNHEY and SVGAGI.

This clone came up a few times. The rearrangement joins TRBV4-1 to TRBJ2-7; TRBD2 matches 10 bases. Per the germline V gene, CDR1 is MGHRA and CDR2 is YSYEKL. Trimming cost V 0 bases and J 3 bases; bases outside gene matches: 5. The CDR3 consists of 16 residues. The CDR3 DNA follows: TGCGCCAGCAGCCAAGAGACTAGCGGGTCTATCTACGAGCAGTACTTC. Translation: CASSQETSGSIYEQYF.

CDR3 coding DNA: TGTGCCAGCAGCCAAGCGGTCGGGAGCGACGCAGATACGCAGTATTTT. It translates to CASSQAVGSDADTQYF. The V and J genes are TRBV4-2 and TRBJ2-3; D may be TRBD2 (6 bases). Per the germline V gene, CDR1 is LGHNA and CDR2 is YNFKEQ. The ends were cut back, 1 base at V and 4 bases at J, with 15 bases in the middle. This CDR3 comprises 16 residues.